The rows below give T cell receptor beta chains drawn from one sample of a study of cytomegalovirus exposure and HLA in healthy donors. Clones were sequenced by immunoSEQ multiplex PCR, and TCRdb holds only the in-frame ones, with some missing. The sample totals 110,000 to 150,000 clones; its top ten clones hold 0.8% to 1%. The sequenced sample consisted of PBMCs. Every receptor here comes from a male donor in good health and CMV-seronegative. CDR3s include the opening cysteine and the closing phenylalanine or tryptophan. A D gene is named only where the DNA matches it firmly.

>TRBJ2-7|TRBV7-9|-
TGTGCCAGCAGCTTATCTGGCAATTCCGTTTACGAGCAGTACTTC
CASSLSGNSVYEQYF
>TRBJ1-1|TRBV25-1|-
TGTGCCAGCAGTGAGTCAGGGAACACTGAAGCTTTCTTT
CASSESGNTEAFF
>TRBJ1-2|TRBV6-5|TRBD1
TGTGCCAGCAGCCCGGACAGGCACCCTTATGGCTACACCTTC
CASSPDRHPYGYTF
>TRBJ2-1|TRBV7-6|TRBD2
TGCGCCAGCAGTCTCGGACTAGAGCCCTACAATGAGCAGTTCTTC
CASSLGLEPYNEQFF
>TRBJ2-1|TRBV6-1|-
TGTGCCAGCACCGTGGGACAACGAGATTACAATGAGCAGTTCTTC
CASTVGQRDYNEQFF
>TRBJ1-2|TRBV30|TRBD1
TGTGCCTGGGGAGGAGTTCAGGGGGCCTATGGCTACACCTTC
CAWGGVQGAYGYTF
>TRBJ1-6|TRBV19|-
TGTGCCAGTAGTCCCCCAGGGGTCTATAATTCACCCCTCCACTTT
CASSPPGVYNSPLHF
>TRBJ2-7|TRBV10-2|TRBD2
TGCGCCAGCAGGACTAGCGGGAGCTACGAGCAGTACTTC
CASRTSGSYEQYF
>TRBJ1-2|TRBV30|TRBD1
TGTGCCTGGCGACCTTCGGACAGGGCCCTTTCGGGCGGCTACACCTTC
CAWRPSDRALSGGYTF
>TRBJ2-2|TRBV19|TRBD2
TGTGCCAGTAGTCAGTCTAGCGGGAGCAGCCGGGAGCTGTTTTTT
CASSQSSGSSRELFF
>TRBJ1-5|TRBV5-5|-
TGTGCCAGCAGCTTGGGGGAGGGCAATCAGCCCCAGCATTTT
CASSLGEGNQPQHF
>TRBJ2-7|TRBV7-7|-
TGTGCTAGCAGCTTTAGGGGGGGCGAGCAGTACTTC
CASSFRGGEQYF
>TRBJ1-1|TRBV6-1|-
TGTGCCAGCAGTGATAGATGGAGCAGGGTGATGAACACTGAAGCTTTCTTT
CASSDRWSRVMNTEAFF
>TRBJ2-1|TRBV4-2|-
TGTGCCAGCAGCCAAGACGACGGGTCCTCCTACAATGAGCAGTTCTTC
CASSQDDGSSYNEQFF
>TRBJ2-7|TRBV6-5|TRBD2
TGTGCCAGCACCCCTAGCGGGAGATACGAGCAGTACTTC
CASTPSGRYEQYF
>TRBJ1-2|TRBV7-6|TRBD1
TGTGCCAGCAGCGCGGGACAGGGGATAGGAGGCTACACCTTC
CASSAGQGIGGYTF
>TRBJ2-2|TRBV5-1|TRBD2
TGCGCCAGCAGCTCCGGACTAGCGGGAACCGGGGAGCTGTTTTTT
CASSSGLAGTGELFF
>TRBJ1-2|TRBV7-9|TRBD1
TGTGCCAGCAGTCAGGACAGGGCGTCGGGCTACACCTTC
CASSQDRASGYTF
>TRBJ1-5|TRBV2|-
TGTGCCAGCAGGCAAACAGGGAAGCATCAGCCCCAGCATTTT
CASRQTGKHQPQHF
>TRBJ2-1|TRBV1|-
TGCACCAGCAGCATACGGGAGGTTGGGCTAGCGGGAGTCAATGAGCAGTTCTTC
CTSSIREVGLAGVNEQFF
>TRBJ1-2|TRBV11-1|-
TGTGCCAGCAGCCCGACAACTAACTATGGCTACACCTTC
CASSPTTNYGYTF
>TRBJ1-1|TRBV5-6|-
TGTGCCAGCAGCTTCTCGAACACTGAAGCTTTCTTT
CASSFSNTEAFF